This T cell receptor (beta chain) was captured in a study of neoadjuvant anti-PD-1 for oral cavity cancer. For the study at large: Patients without progression received a fourth nivolumab dose around day 43, then surgical resection on days 50-56.

The CDR3 extends over 11 amino acids. The germline V gene encodes CDR1 SNHLY and CDR2 FYNNEI. The V end lost 6 bases, the J end lost 3 bases, and 4 bases lay between the germline ends. General observations from the study: TCR analyses covered only three patients per response group.

Note on this clone: The antigen remains undetermined.

Method: immunoSEQ multiplex PCR; TCRdb's copy keeps in-frame clones and lacks some. This repertoire shows 60,000 to 75,000 clones, about four fifths found once; its top ten account for less than 4%. The clonotype comes from a person aged 35 to 85 with oral cavity squamous cell carcinoma. Sample: PBMCs, taken before nivolumab (anti-PD-1) treatment. The chain uses TRBV2 and TRBJ2-3; no definite D call. The CDR3 is CASRFTDTQYF. The CDR3 nucleotides read TGTGCCAGCAGGTTTACAGATACGCAGTATTTT.